Listed below are T cell receptor beta chains from one sample, sequenced in a study of T cells in Graves' hyperthyroidism and ophthalmopathy. TCRdb ran MiXCR on the multiplex PCR reads and lists one entry per CDR3 protein. Among hundreds of thousands of distinct CDR3 sequences listed, about 14% were seen once. Sequenced sample: blood. The source of these receptors is a woman aged 45-65 years with Graves' ophthalmopathy. The CDR3 runs from the conserved cysteine through the conserved F or W. Each record gives: clone size, D gene, J gene, V gene, CDR3 protein, CDR3 DNA. A D gene is named only where the DNA matches it firmly. Clone size is stated in some rows and not others, as once, few, many or a class when expanded.

abundance: few; d_gene: -; j_gene: TRBJ1-1; v_gene: TRBV10-3; CDR3aa: CAISHGQNTEAFF; CDR3nt: TGTGCCATCAGCCACGGACAGAACACTGAAGCTTTCTTT
abundance: -; d_gene: -; j_gene: TRBJ2-3; v_gene: TRBV4-2; CDR3aa: CASSQEITSTDTQYF; CDR3nt: TGTGCCAGCAGCCAAGAAATCACTAGCACAGATACGCAGTATTTT
abundance: many; d_gene: -; j_gene: TRBJ1-1; v_gene: TRBV27; CDR3aa: CASSLPGPGTEAFF; CDR3nt: TGTGCCAGCAGTCTCCCCGGGCCCGGGACTGAAGCTTTCTTT
abundance: many; d_gene: TRBD1; j_gene: TRBJ1-1; v_gene: TRBV20-1; CDR3aa: CSAREGARAFF; CDR3nt: TGCAGTGCTAGGGAGGGGGCGAGGGCTTTCTTT
abundance: many; d_gene: -; j_gene: TRBJ1-5; v_gene: TRBV28; CDR3aa: CASSFIRDQPQHF; CDR3nt: TGTGCCAGCAGTTTTATCCGGGATCAGCCCCAGCATTTT
abundance: -; d_gene: -; j_gene: TRBJ2-7; v_gene: TRBV10-3; CDR3aa: CAISESISQTYEQYF; CDR3nt: TGTGCCATCAGTGAGTCGATCAGCCAGACCTACGAGCAGTACTTC
abundance: many; d_gene: -; j_gene: TRBJ2-1; v_gene: TRBV20-1; CDR3aa: CGITLRYNEQFF; CDR3nt: TGCGGGATTACCTTGCGGTACAATGAGCAGTTCTTC
abundance: many; d_gene: TRBD2; j_gene: TRBJ2-7; v_gene: TRBV7-3; CDR3aa: CASSLLPGTSGSEQYF; CDR3nt: TGTGCCAGCAGCTTATTACCCGGGACTAGCGGGAGCGAGCAGTACTTC
abundance: -; d_gene: TRBD2; j_gene: TRBJ2-1; v_gene: TRBV6-2/TRBV6-3; CDR3aa: CASSHLEPGLAEEYNEQFF; CDR3nt: TGTGCCAGCAGTCACCTCGAACCCGGACTAGCGGAGGAATACAATGAGCAGTTCTTC
abundance: many; d_gene: TRBD2; j_gene: TRBJ2-1; v_gene: TRBV29-1; CDR3aa: CSGAGAPYNEQFF; CDR3nt: TGCAGCGGGGCGGGAGCGCCCTACAATGAGCAGTTCTTC
abundance: many; d_gene: TRBD2; j_gene: TRBJ2-1; v_gene: TRBV6-2/TRBV6-3; CDR3aa: CASNAYGLAGDNEQFF; CDR3nt: TGTGCCAGCAACGCTTACGGACTAGCGGGAGACAATGAGCAGTTCTTC
abundance: -; d_gene: -; j_gene: TRBJ2-1; v_gene: TRBV5-1; CDR3aa: CASARSVNNEQFF; CDR3nt: TGCGCCAGCGCGCGTTCGGTAAACAATGAGCAGTTCTTC
abundance: -; d_gene: -; j_gene: TRBJ1-1; v_gene: TRBV4-1; CDR3aa: CASSQQTARTEAFF; CDR3nt: TGCGCCAGCAGCCAACAAACAGCTAGGACTGAAGCTTTCTTT
abundance: -; d_gene: TRBD1; j_gene: TRBJ2-3; v_gene: TRBV7-9; CDR3aa: CASSLNWGQSTDTQYF; CDR3nt: TGTGCCAGCAGCTTAAATTGGGGACAGAGCACAGATACGCAGTATTTT
abundance: many; d_gene: -; j_gene: TRBJ1-5; v_gene: TRBV20-1; CDR3aa: CSARSPMKMSPQPQHF; CDR3nt: TGCAGTGCTCGATCTCCTATGAAGATGTCCCCTCAGCCCCAGCATTTT
abundance: few; d_gene: TRBD1; j_gene: TRBJ1-5; v_gene: TRBV4-1; CDR3aa: CASSQVTGGYQPQHF; CDR3nt: TGCGCCAGCAGCCAAGTAACAGGGGGCTACCAGCCCCAGCATTTT
abundance: -; d_gene: -; j_gene: TRBJ1-4; v_gene: TRBV6-1; CDR3aa: CASFRATNEKLFF; CDR3nt: TGTGCCAGCTTTAGGGCAACTAATGAAAAACTGTTTTTT
abundance: many; d_gene: -; j_gene: TRBJ2-7; v_gene: TRBV7-3; CDR3aa: CASSFKQSGEQYF; CDR3nt: TGTGCCAGCAGCTTCAAACAGAGTGGCGAGCAGTACTTC
abundance: many; d_gene: -; j_gene: TRBJ2-7; v_gene: TRBV18; CDR3aa: CASSPPTSDLIYEQYF; CDR3nt: TGTGCCAGCTCACCCCCTACTAGTGACCTGATCTACGAGCAGTACTTC
abundance: -; d_gene: TRBD2; j_gene: TRBJ2-1; v_gene: TRBV20-1; CDR3aa: CSAQGLAGRHNEQFF; CDR3nt: TGCAGTGCTCAAGGACTAGCGGGACGACACAATGAGCAGTTCTTC
abundance: -; d_gene: -; j_gene: TRBJ1-3; v_gene: TRBV29-1; CDR3aa: CSVVPEEAGNTIYF; CDR3nt: TGCAGCGTTGTCCCGGAAGAGGCTGGAAACACCATATATTTT
abundance: many; d_gene: -; j_gene: TRBJ1-6; v_gene: TRBV6-1; CDR3aa: CASSEGEGSTPLHF; CDR3nt: TGTGCCAGCAGTGAAGGGGAGGGTTCAACACCCCTCCACTTT
abundance: many; d_gene: TRBD2; j_gene: TRBJ2-5; v_gene: TRBV20-1; CDR3aa: CSASLGGRGAETQYF; CDR3nt: TGCAGTGCTAGTCTTGGCGGGAGGGGGGCGGAGACCCAGTACTTC
abundance: few; d_gene: -; j_gene: TRBJ2-2; v_gene: TRBV6-1; CDR3aa: CASYNGELFF; CDR3nt: TGTGCCAGTTACAACGGGGAGCTGTTTTTT
abundance: few; d_gene: TRBD2; j_gene: TRBJ2-1; v_gene: TRBV10-3; CDR3aa: CASGGGSYNEQFF; CDR3nt: TGTGCCAGCGGGGGGGGCTCCTACAATGAGCAGTTCTTC
abundance: many; d_gene: -; j_gene: TRBJ2-7; v_gene: TRBV11-3; CDR3aa: CASSLGTGADEQYF; CDR3nt: TGTGCCAGCAGCTTAGGAACTGGGGCCGACGAGCAGTACTTC
abundance: many; d_gene: -; j_gene: TRBJ1-2; v_gene: TRBV29-1; CDR3aa: CSYLGPGTNYGYTF; CDR3nt: TGCAGCTATCTTGGACCAGGGACTAACTATGGCTACACCTTC
abundance: many; d_gene: -; j_gene: TRBJ2-2; v_gene: TRBV12-3/TRBV12-4; CDR3aa: CASSLGSHGELFF; CDR3nt: TGTGCCAGCAGTTTGGGCAGCCACGGGGAGCTGTTTTTT
abundance: many; d_gene: -; j_gene: TRBJ2-6; v_gene: TRBV11-2; CDR3aa: CASSLPKSSGANVLTF; CDR3nt: TGTGCCAGCAGCTTACCGAAGAGCTCTGGGGCCAACGTCCTGACTTTC
abundance: few; d_gene: TRBD1; j_gene: TRBJ2-7; v_gene: TRBV27; CDR3aa: CASSDLRTGGHYEQYF; CDR3nt: TGTGCCAGCAGTGACCTTAGGACAGGGGGACACTACGAGCAGTACTTC
abundance: many; d_gene: -; j_gene: TRBJ1-1; v_gene: TRBV2; CDR3aa: CAGGDRKNTEAFF; CDR3nt: TGTGCCGGGGGGGACCGAAAGAACACTGAAGCTTTCTTT
abundance: -; d_gene: -; j_gene: TRBJ2-1; v_gene: TRBV20-1; CDR3aa: CSANRENSSYNEQFF; CDR3nt: TGCAGTGCTAACAGGGAGAACAGCTCCTACAATGAGCAGTTCTTC
abundance: few; d_gene: TRBD2; j_gene: TRBJ2-5; v_gene: TRBV6-2/TRBV6-3; CDR3aa: CASSWGLAGRQETQYF; CDR3nt: TGTGCCAGCAGTTGGGGACTAGCGGGAAGGCAAGAGACCCAGTACTTC
abundance: many; d_gene: TRBD1; j_gene: TRBJ2-7; v_gene: TRBV2; CDR3aa: CARSVIEGQSYEQYF; CDR3nt: TGTGCCAGATCTGTTATCGAGGGACAGTCCTACGAGCAGTACTTC
abundance: -; d_gene: -; j_gene: TRBJ2-5; v_gene: TRBV4-1; CDR3aa: CASSQVFAFQETQYF; CDR3nt: TGCGCCAGCAGCCAAGTCTTCGCTTTCCAAGAGACCCAGTACTTC
abundance: few; d_gene: -; j_gene: TRBJ1-5; v_gene: TRBV5-1; CDR3aa: CASSLNSNSNQPQHF; CDR3nt: TGCGCCAGCAGCTTGAACAGTAATAGCAATCAGCCCCAGCATTTT
abundance: many; d_gene: TRBD2; j_gene: TRBJ2-7; v_gene: TRBV28; CDR3aa: CASRTGRGGISYEQYF; CDR3nt: TGTGCCAGCAGAACCGGCCGGGGGGGGATCTCCTACGAGCAGTACTTC
abundance: many; d_gene: -; j_gene: TRBJ2-2; v_gene: TRBV12-5; CDR3aa: CASSGANTGELFF; CDR3nt: TGTGCTAGTAGTGGAGCTAACACCGGGGAGCTGTTTTTT
abundance: -; d_gene: TRBD1; j_gene: TRBJ2-5; v_gene: TRBV20-1; CDR3aa: CSATPGTGQETQYF; CDR3nt: TGCAGTGCCACCCCCGGGACAGGCCAAGAGACCCAGTACTTC
abundance: few; d_gene: -; j_gene: TRBJ1-4; v_gene: TRBV15; CDR3aa: CATSLPTNENLFF; CDR3nt: TGTGCCACCAGTCTTCCTACCAATGAAAACCTGTTTTTT
abundance: many; d_gene: -; j_gene: TRBJ2-1; v_gene: TRBV3-1; CDR3aa: CASSQGTVRGNEQFF; CDR3nt: TGTGCCAGCAGCCAAGGGACTGTAAGGGGTAATGAGCAGTTCTTC
abundance: many; d_gene: TRBD1; j_gene: TRBJ1-1; v_gene: TRBV6-1; CDR3aa: CASRVGQGKKGGEAFF; CDR3nt: TGTGCCAGCAGGGTCGGACAGGGCAAGAAGGGGGGTGAAGCTTTCTTT
abundance: many; d_gene: TRBD1; j_gene: TRBJ2-3; v_gene: TRBV11-3; CDR3aa: CASSWDRSTDTQYF; CDR3nt: TGTGCCAGCAGCTGGGACAGGAGCACAGATACGCAGTATTTT
abundance: many; d_gene: TRBD2; j_gene: TRBJ2-7; v_gene: TRBV7-9; CDR3aa: CASSSPGGGRSEQYF; CDR3nt: TGTGCCAGCAGCAGCCCCGGGGGGGGGAGGTCCGAGCAGTACTTC
abundance: -; d_gene: -; j_gene: TRBJ1-2; v_gene: TRBV30; CDR3aa: CAWSVQAGRNYGYTF; CDR3nt: TGTGCCTGGAGTGTTCAGGCAGGGCGAAACTATGGCTACACCTTC
abundance: many; d_gene: -; j_gene: TRBJ1-2; v_gene: TRBV18; CDR3aa: CASSPQDYGYTF; CDR3nt: TGTGCCAGCTCACCACAAGACTATGGCTACACCTTC
abundance: many; d_gene: TRBD2; j_gene: TRBJ2-1; v_gene: TRBV7-2; CDR3aa: CASQTSGSTREQFF; CDR3nt: TGTGCCAGCCAGACTAGCGGGAGTACGAGGGAGCAGTTCTTC
abundance: many; d_gene: -; j_gene: TRBJ1-2; v_gene: TRBV30; CDR3aa: CAWSVRQDYGYTF; CDR3nt: TGTGCCTGGAGTGTACGGCAGGACTATGGCTACACCTTC